These T cell receptor beta chains were read from a single sample in a study of cytomegalovirus exposure and HLA in healthy donors. Data came from immunoSEQ multiplex PCR; TCRdb stores just in-frame clones and leaves some out. Altogether 200,000 to 250,000 clones are present, around 80% being singletons, with the ten largest covering 2.9%. Input material: PBMCs. All receptors come from a man aged 25-45 years in good health and CMV-seronegative. Each CDR3 is given with its conserved first and last residue. D genes are given only for firm matches. A row's size may be missing; if present it is once, few, many or a size class.

>19|TRBV28|-|TRBD2|TRBJ2-2
TGTGCCAGCAGTTTATATATCGGCGGTCTAGCGGGGGGAACCGGGGAGCTGTTTTTT
CASSLYIGGLAGGTGELFF
>16|TRBV4-1|once|-|TRBJ1-1
TGCGCCAGCAGCCAAGGGGAGGGGGTAGTGAACACTGAAGCTTTCTTT
CASSQGEGVVNTEAFF
>15|TRBV6-5|once|TRBD2|TRBJ2-1
TGTGCCAGCAGACCAGCGGGGGGCTCCTACAATGAGCAGTTCTTC
CASRPAGGSYNEQFF
>14|TRBV5-1|-|-|TRBJ1-3
TGCGCCAGCAGCTTGGGGGCTTTCGGAAACACCATATATTTT
CASSLGAFGNTIYF
>15|TRBV2|-|TRBD1|TRBJ2-2
TGTGCCAGCAGTGAGCTGGACAGGGGCACCGGGGAGCTGTTTTTT
CASSELDRGTGELFF
>15|TRBV18|-|TRBD1|TRBJ1-5
TGTGCCAGCTCACTGCTACAGGGGCACAATCAGCCCCAGCATTTT
CASSLLQGHNQPQHF
>16|TRBV10-3|once|TRBD2|TRBJ2-2
TGTGCCATCAGCCCGCTCGGGGGGGGGAACACCGGGGAGCTGTTTTTT
CAISPLGGGNTGELFF
>13|TRBV2|-|-|TRBJ1-1
TGTGCCAGCACAGGGGAGATGAACACTGAAGCTTTCTTT
CASTGEMNTEAFF
>18|TRBV7-3|-|TRBD2|TRBJ2-3
TGTGCCAGCAGCTCTGGGGACTATCCGGATACTTTCACAGATACGCAGTATTTT
CASSSGDYPDTFTDTQYF
>14|TRBV25-1|-|-|TRBJ1-6
TGTGCCAGCAGTGAGGCGCCGGGGAATTCACCCCTCCACTTT
CASSEAPGNSPLHF
>15|TRBV4-1|-|-|TRBJ2-3
TGCGCCAGCAGCCAAGGGCGAGGTGGCACAGATACGCAGTATTTT
CASSQGRGGTDTQYF
>14|TRBV5-1|-|-|TRBJ1-5
TGCGCCAGCAGCTTCGAGGGGGGCAATCAGCCCCAGCATTTT
CASSFEGGNQPQHF
>18|TRBV7-2|-|-|TRBJ2-2
TGTGCCAGCAGCTTAGTCCCCAGGGCAGGGGTCAACACCGGGGAGCTGTTTTTT
CASSLVPRAGVNTGELFF
>15|TRBV18|-|-|TRBJ1-5
TGTGCCAGCTCACCAGAGGGACACGGAAATCAGCCCCAGCATTTT
CASSPEGHGNQPQHF
>13|TRBV5-4|-|-|TRBJ2-5
TGTGCCAGCACGGGAGCTAGCCCCGAGACCCAGTACTTC
CASTGASPETQYF
>15|TRBV6-5|few|-|TRBJ1-2
TGTGCCAGCAGTTACGGTTCAGGGGCAAACTATGGCTACACCTTC
CASSYGSGANYGYTF
>15|TRBV4-1|-|TRBD1|TRBJ1-1
TGCGCCAGCAGCCAAGATAGACAGGGTTACACTGAAGCTTTCTTT
CASSQDRQGYTEAFF
>14|TRBV2|-|-|TRBJ1-5
TGTGCCAGCAGTGCCCTTCAGGGCAATCAGCCCCAGCATTTT
CASSALQGNQPQHF
>16|TRBV5-1|few|TRBD1|TRBJ2-2
TGCGCCAGCAGCTACAAGGGACAGGCGAACACCGGGGAGCTGTTTTTT
CASSYKGQANTGELFF
>14|TRBV28|-|-|TRBJ2-2
TGTGCCAGCTCCCACCTGGCGGGGACCGGGGAGCTGTTTTTT
CASSHLAGTGELFF
>13|TRBV10-2|-|-|TRBJ1-4
TGCGCCAGCAGTGACAGGGTGACCGAAAAACTGTTTTTT
CASSDRVTEKLFF
>17|TRBV7-8|-|TRBD2|TRBJ2-1
TGTGCCAGCCTCCTAGCGGGGGGGAGGAGCTCCTACAATGAGCAGTTCTTC
CASLLAGGRSSYNEQFF
>19|TRBV7-9|-|TRBD2|TRBJ2-3
TGTGCCAGCAGCTCACCGGGACTAGCGGGGGGGTATAGCACAGATACGCAGTATTTT
CASSSPGLAGGYSTDTQYF
>13|TRBV5-4|-|-|TRBJ1-2
TGTGCCAGCAGCTATGACAGAATCTATGGCTACACCTTC
CASSYDRIYGYTF
>13|TRBV19|-|-|TRBJ1-1
TGTGCCAGTAGAGACTACCCCGTAACTGAAGCTTTCTTT
CASRDYPVTEAFF
>15|TRBV10-3|-|TRBD1|TRBJ2-3
TGTGCCATCTCACCGGGACAGGGGCGCACAGATACGCAGTATTTT
CAISPGQGRTDTQYF
>17|TRBV11-3|once|TRBD1|TRBJ2-2
TGTGCCAGCAGCTTAGGGTCGGGACAGGGAGACACCGGGGAGCTGTTTTTT
CASSLGSGQGDTGELFF